This is a list of T cell receptor beta chains from one sample in a study of blood T cell repertoires in COVID-19. Produced via immunoSEQ multiplex PCR; TCRdb's table is partial and in-frame only. The sample yields approximately 150,000 clones, approximately 82% seen once. Specimen: peripheral blood. These receptors were collected from a woman aged 45-59 years in a cohort sampled during active or convalescent COVID-19. CDR3s leave out the opening cysteine and the closing phenylalanine or tryptophan. Expanded clones get a size class; other rows say once, few or many, or leave the size out.

ASSQASNNEQF TRBJ2-1 NA TRBV4-2
ASTRTAPYEQY TRBJ2-7 NA TRBV7-2
ASTAPGTSGYNEQF TRBJ2-1 NA TRBV27
ASSRPSSYEQY TRBJ2-7 NA TRBV14
ASSEEAGRRQGEKLF TRBJ1-4 NA TRBV2
ASSYQERGGRVHTQY TRBJ2-3 NA TRBV6-2/TRBV6-3
ASSQDRAGELF TRBJ2-2 NA TRBV4-3
ASRDGGAFAGELF TRBJ2-2 NA TRBV2
ASSLPLAGGSYEQY TRBJ2-7 NA TRBV11-3
ASTEDRGYSPLH TRBJ1-6 NA TRBV2
ASGDPGLAGGLRETQY TRBJ2-5 NA TRBV12-5
ASSTSGGYYGYT TRBJ1-2 few TRBV6-5
ASSPRGGTRNIQY TRBJ2-4 NA TRBV7-3
ASSGLTASNYGYT TRBJ1-2 NA TRBV25-1
SVVAQYTGELF TRBJ2-2 NA TRBV29-1
ASRRGQGYEQY TRBJ2-7 many TRBV12-3/TRBV12-4
ASRKGGFTEAF TRBJ1-1 NA TRBV27